These T cell receptor beta chains were read from a single sample in a study of blood T cell repertoires in COVID-19. Only in-frame clones appear in the TCRdb table, and some are missing; sequencing was by immunoSEQ multiplex PCR. The sample has about 100,000 clones, about 89% seen once; the top ten hold roughly 17%. The specimen sequenced was peripheral blood. The receptors shown here come from a man aged 45-65 years with acute or convalescent COVID-19. The CDR3 runs from the conserved cysteine through the conserved F or W. D genes are given only for firm matches. Clone size is stated in some rows and not others, as once, few, many or a class when expanded.

.	14	.	TRBV7-9	TRBJ1-1	CASSLLSQGTEAFF	TGTGCCAGCAGCTTACTGAGCCAGGGGACTGAAGCTTTCTTT
.	15	few	TRBV28	TRBJ1-5	CASTLPTQGGQPQHF	TGTGCCAGCACTCTCCCTACACAGGGAGGGCAGCCCCAGCATTTT
TRBD1	14	.	TRBV30	TRBJ1-1	CAWRPGTVNTEAFF	TGTGCCTGGCGCCCCGGGACAGTGAACACTGAAGCTTTCTTT
TRBD2	16	once	TRBV28	TRBJ2-1	CASTNYMGGSGEMEFF	TGTGCCAGCACCAATTATATGGGGGGGAGCGGGGAAATGGAGTTCTTC
.	14	.	TRBV19	TRBJ1-5	CASSVAHSNQPQHF	TGTGCCAGTAGTGTAGCCCATAGCAATCAGCCCCAGCATTTT
TRBD1	14	.	TRBV5-1	TRBJ2-3	CASSITGGTDTQYF	TGCGCCAGCAGCATCACAGGGGGCACAGATACGCAGTATTTT
TRBD2	15	once	TRBV18	TRBJ2-1	CASSSGTNNYNEQFF	TGTGCCAGCTCAAGCGGGACTAATAATTACAATGAGCAGTTCTTC
.	13	.	TRBV11-2	TRBJ2-7	CASSLPGSYEQYF	TGTGCCAGCAGCTTACCAGGGTCTTACGAGCAGTACTTC
.	14	.	TRBV6-5	TRBJ1-4	CASSSGGYNEKLFF	TGTGCCAGCAGTTCGGGGGGTTATAATGAAAAACTGTTTTTT
.	13	once	TRBV5-6	TRBJ2-1	CASSLGGLNEQFF	TGTGCCAGCAGCTTGGGCGGGCTCAATGAGCAGTTCTTC
TRBD2	15	.	TRBV7-7	TRBJ2-5	CASSPQTAGVETQYF	TGTGCCAGCAGCCCTCAAACGGCGGGGGTTGAGACCCAGTACTTC
TRBD2	13	.	TRBV7-2	TRBJ2-1	CASSFTGLAEQFF	TGTGCCAGCAGCTTTACCGGACTAGCCGAGCAGTTCTTC
.	13	.	TRBV4-1	TRBJ1-5	CASSQDRVQPQHF	TGCGCCAGCAGCCAAGATCGGGTGCAGCCCCAGCATTTT
.	15	.	TRBV10-3	TRBJ1-4	CAIRTPAPGYEKLFF	TGTGCCATCAGGACACCCGCGCCAGGGTATGAAAAACTGTTTTTT
.	13	.	TRBV15	TRBJ2-3	CATEVAPTDTQYF	TGTGCCACCGAGGTGGCACCCACAGATACGCAGTATTTT
TRBD1	15	.	TRBV6-2/TRBV6-3	TRBJ1-2	CASSYKTGANYGYTF	TGTGCCAGCAGTTACAAGACAGGGGCTAACTATGGCTACACCTTC
.	15	.	TRBV10-3	TRBJ1-4	CAISESGERDEKLFF	TGTGCCATCAGTGAGTCAGGGGAACGAGATGAAAAACTGTTTTTT
.	13	.	TRBV6-6	TRBJ2-2	CASSNRKAGELFF	TGTGCCAGCAGTAACAGGAAGGCCGGGGAGCTGTTTTTT
.	13	.	TRBV11-2	TRBJ2-7	CASSSGTYYEQYF	TGTGCCAGCAGCTCGGGAACCTATTACGAGCAGTACTTC
TRBD1	13	.	TRBV18	TRBJ1-2	CASSLDRDHGYTF	TGTGCCAGCTCCCTGGACAGGGATCATGGCTACACCTTC
TRBD1	15	.	TRBV4-3	TRBJ1-6	CASSQQTGINSPLHF	TGCGCCAGCAGCCAACAGACAGGGATTAATTCACCCCTCCACTTT
TRBD1	16	once	TRBV28	TRBJ1-2	CASIPQGQGFFSGYTF	TGTGCCAGCATCCCTCAGGGACAGGGTTTTTTTAGTGGCTACACCTTC
.	14	.	TRBV28	TRBJ1-4	CASSSGVVAEKLFF	TGTGCCAGCAGTTCCGGGGTGGTAGCAGAAAAACTGTTTTTT
TRBD1	14	.	TRBV14	TRBJ1-6	CASSTTGGGSPLHF	TGTGCCAGCAGCACGACAGGGGGGGGTTCACCCCTCCACTTT
TRBD1	13	.	TRBV19	TRBJ1-2	CASNRDRVGGYTF	TGTGCCAGCAACCGGGACAGGGTGGGTGGCTACACCTTC
.	14	.	TRBV6-5	TRBJ1-2	CASSYSETNYGYTF	TGTGCCAGCAGTTACTCGGAGACTAACTATGGCTACACCTTC
.	16	.	TRBV5-1	TRBJ2-7	CASSPTLPRGTYEQYF	TGCGCCAGCAGCCCGACCCTCCCCAGGGGAACCTACGAGCAGTACTTC
TRBD1	15	.	TRBV6-2/TRBV6-3	TRBJ2-7	CASSYSSTGGHEQYF	TGTGCCAGCAGTTACTCGAGTACAGGGGGACACGAGCAGTACTTC
.	13	.	TRBV11-2	TRBJ1-6	CASSVFFDSPLHF	TGTGCCAGCAGCGTATTTTTCGATTCACCCCTCCACTTT
.	16	.	TRBV5-1	TRBJ1-1	CASSITGHSPGTEAFF	TGCGCCAGCAGCATTACCGGACACTCCCCGGGCACTGAAGCTTTCTTT
TRBD1	13	.	TRBV7-9	TRBJ1-1	CASSLAGTGEAFF	TGTGCCAGCAGCTTAGCCGGGACAGGGGAGGCTTTCTTT
TRBD2	17	.	TRBV6-6	TRBJ2-7	CASSRLAGGLGTDEQYF	TGTGCCAGCAGCCGACTAGCGGGGGGGCTAGGAACTGACGAGCAGTACTTC
.	10	.	TRBV12-3/TRBV12-4	TRBJ1-2	CASSLAGYTF	TGTGCCAGCAGTTTGGCTGGCTACACCTTC
.	14	.	TRBV23-1	TRBJ1-1	CASSQWSRNTEAFF	TGCGCCAGCAGTCAATGGAGCAGAAACACTGAAGCTTTCTTT
TRBD2	17	.	TRBV18	TRBJ2-2	CASSPPGIAGTTGELFF	TGTGCCAGCTCACCACCAGGGATAGCGGGGACCACCGGGGAGCTGTTTTTT
TRBD1	14	.	TRBV27	TRBJ1-2	CASSWDRVNYGYTF	TGTGCCAGCAGTTGGGACAGGGTTAACTATGGCTACACCTTC
TRBD1	15	.	TRBV7-8	TRBJ1-5	CASSLQGANNQPQHF	TGTGCCAGCAGCTTACAGGGGGCTAACAATCAGCCCCAGCATTTT